A single sample gave rise to the 5 T cell receptor beta chains below, sequenced in a study of Ad26.COV2.S vaccination and SARS-CoV-2 variants. Treatment meaning: 19 received Ad26.COV2.S at low or high dose, single or two shots; 5 received placebo; per-sample allocation not given. Sampling was done on day 63 after the first vaccine or placebo injection. Some clones are missing from TCRdb's copy, which holds only in-frame ones; the method was immunoSEQ multiplex PCR. The sample holds about 350,000 clones; roughly 90% are singletons and the top ten take around 4.5%. The specimen comprised peripheral blood, sampled in a trial of Ad26.COV2.S vaccine versus placebo. Every receptor here comes from a person between 18 and 59 years old who received the Ad26.COV2.S COVID-19 vaccine or a placebo.

The chain joins TRBV10-3 to TRBJ2-3, with 14 nucleotides matching TRBD2. This CDR3 comprises 16 residues. With V trimmed by 6 bases and J by 5 bases, 7 bases remained unmatched. The germline gives CDR1 ENHRY, CDR2 SYGVKD. CDR3 protein: CAIRGAGLAGGDTQYF. Here the CDR3 DNA reads TGTGCCATCAGGGGGGCCGGACTAGCGGGAGGAGATACGCAGTATTTT.

The V and J genes are TRBV10-3 and TRBJ2-7; a weak D match, TRBD2 (7 bases). V shed 11 bases and J shed 5 bases, with 16 bases lying between them. Germline V gives CDR1 ENHRY, CDR2 SYGVKD. The CDR3 contains 12 residues. The DNA for the CDR3 is TGTGCCCTACAAGGGGAGGGGGACGAGCAGTACTTC. This gives the protein CALQGEGDEQYF.

The V gene is TRBV28, the J gene TRBJ1-1; D is ambiguous. Per the germline V gene, CDR1 is MDHEN and CDR2 is SYDVKM. The CDR3 loop spans 15 amino acids. The ends were cut back, 5 bases at V and 7 bases at J, with 20 bases in the middle. The CDR3 bases are TGTGCCAGCAGTCCTAGTATGGCTCTAATGGTTGAAGCTTTCTTT. This gives the protein CASSPSMALMVEAFF.

This sequence joins TRBV7-9 and TRBJ2-4; TRBD1 matches 8 bases. V shed 5 bases, J shed 1 base, and the junction held 10 bases outside the gene matches. Germline V lookup: CDR1 SEHNR, CDR2 FQNEAQ (reference sequence). This CDR3 is 17 amino acids long. The CDR3 nucleotides are TGTGCCAGCAGCCCTAGGACAGGGAATAGGGCCAAAAACATTCAGTACTTC. It encodes CASSPRTGNRAKNIQYF.

The chain has TRBV30 and TRBJ2-1; D is unresolved. This CDR3 is 13 amino acids long. The V end lost 0 bases, the J end lost 8 bases, and 11 bases lay between the germline ends. The germline gives CDR1 GTSNPN, CDR2 SVGIG (reference sequence). In DNA form, the CDR3 reads TGTGCCTGGAGTGTAATGTCTAGGGATGAGCAGTTCTTC. Translated: CAWSVMSRDEQFF.